This is a list of T cell receptor beta chains from one sample in a study of T-cell reconstitution after alpha-beta-depleted transplantation in children. TCRdb analysed the PCR reads with MiXCR anew, one entry per CDR3 protein. Altogether just under 350,000 distinct CDR3 sequences are present, 15% to 20% being singletons, with the ten largest covering about 41%. The material sequenced was PBMCs, mostly from graft donor cells, taken 360 days after TCRalphabeta/CD19-depleted stem cell transplant. The receptor source for this set is a male patient under 10 years old who had a stem cell transplant for acute lymphoblastic leukemia, so the T cells may come from the graft donor. Each CDR3 is given with its conserved first and last residue. Fields, in order: V gene, J gene, clone size, D gene, CDR3 protein, CDR3 DNA. A D gene is named only where the DNA matches it firmly. Clone size is shown for a subset of rows, as once, few, many or a class of expanded clone.

TRBV6-5,TRBJ2-7,few,NA,CASSYGPGDYEQYF,TGTGCCAGCAGTTACGGACCCGGAGACTACGAGCAGTACTTC
TRBV11-2,TRBJ2-3,NA,TRBD2,CASSFALAGGDTQYF,TGTGCCAGCAGCTTTGCCCTAGCGGGAGGAGATACGCAGTATTTT
TRBV7-9,TRBJ2-7,few,NA,CASSVDGSEQYF,TGTGCCAGCAGCGTCGACGGATCGGAGCAGTACTTC
TRBV4-3,TRBJ1-6,many,TRBD1,CASSQTGVASPLHF,TGCGCCAGCAGCCAGACAGGGGTAGCTTCACCCCTCCACTTT
TRBV4-3,TRBJ2-5,NA,NA,CASSQLAQGGMETQYF,TGCGCCAGCAGCCAGCTCGCTCAGGGGGGAATGGAGACCCAGTACTTC
TRBV12-3/TRBV12-4,TRBJ2-6,once,NA,CASSLLGDRSGANVLTF,TGTGCCAGCAGCCTACTCGGGGACCGCTCTGGGGCCAACGTCCTGACTTTC
TRBV18,TRBJ2-1,NA,TRBD2,CASLTGTTSNEQFF,TGTGCCAGCTTAACCGGGACTACCAGCAATGAGCAGTTCTTC
TRBV12-3/TRBV12-4,TRBJ2-2,many,NA,CASRRDSNTGELFF,TGTGCCAGCAGACGGGACTCGAACACCGGGGAGCTGTTTTTT
TRBV5-1,TRBJ2-3,few,TRBD1,CASSFGTGGYTDTQYF,TGCGCCAGCAGCTTTGGGACAGGGGGATACACAGATACGCAGTATTTT
TRBV7-2,TRBJ1-3,NA,NA,CASSLETNGNTIYF,TGTGCCAGCAGCTTAGAAACCAATGGAAACACCATATATTTT
TRBV29-1,TRBJ2-6,few,NA,CSVEEGAGANVLTF,TGCAGCGTTGAGGAGGGGGCTGGGGCCAACGTCCTGACTTTC
TRBV12-5,TRBJ2-7,few,NA,CASGLVVPGFFYEQYF,TGTGCTAGTGGTTTGGTCGTACCAGGGTTTTTCTACGAGCAGTACTTC
TRBV20-1,TRBJ2-7,NA,TRBD2,CSANSGYDYEQYF,TGCAGTGCTAATAGCGGGTATGACTACGAGCAGTACTTC
TRBV4-3,TRBJ2-5,few,TRBD2,CASSQDLASGSQETQYF,TGCGCCAGCAGCCAAGATCTGGCTAGCGGGAGCCAAGAGACCCAGTACTTC
TRBV4-3,TRBJ2-5,NA,NA,CASSQERWSHQETQYF,TGCGCCAGCAGCCAAGAACGATGGAGCCACCAAGAGACCCAGTACTTC
TRBV28,TRBJ2-7,NA,TRBD1,CASSLGTGMWSYEQYF,TGTGCCAGCAGTTTAGGGACAGGGATGTGGTCCTACGAGCAGTACTTC
TRBV7-2,TRBJ2-7,NA,TRBD2,CASSLELAGSYEQYF,TGTGCCAGCAGCTTGGAACTAGCGGGGTCCTACGAGCAGTACTTC
TRBV9,TRBJ2-5,many,NA,CASSVAETQYF,TGTGCCAGCAGCGTAGCGGAGACCCAGTACTTC
TRBV28,TRBJ2-3,few,NA,CATNTPFLSASTDTQYF,TGTGCCACCAATACCCCCTTCCTAAGCGCTAGCACAGATACGCAGTATTTT
TRBV4-1,TRBJ2-3,few,TRBD2,CASSQVGLAGAPHTDTQYF,TGCGCCAGCAGCCAAGTCGGACTAGCGGGGGCCCCCCACACAGATACGCAGTATTTT
TRBV14,TRBJ1-3,NA,NA,CASSGLGGFGNTIYF,TGTGCCAGCAGCGGTCTTGGCGGGTTTGGAAACACCATATATTTT
TRBV20-1,TRBJ2-7,many,TRBD2,CSASYAGGVYEQYF,TGCAGTGCTAGTTATGCGGGAGGGGTCTACGAGCAGTACTTC
TRBV12-3/TRBV12-4,TRBJ1-5,NA,NA,CASSLGRGRQPQHF,TGTGCCAGCAGTTTAGGGAGAGGGAGGCAGCCCCAGCATTTT
TRBV4-2,TRBJ2-7,NA,NA,CASSPPLLYEQYF,TGTGCCAGCAGCCCCCCCCTTCTCTACGAGCAGTACTTC
TRBV6-5,TRBJ1-6,few,NA,CASSYERPAGRLNSPLHF,TGTGCCAGCAGTTACGAGCGCCCGGCGGGGCGCCTTAATTCACCCCTCCACTTT
TRBV19,TRBJ2-7,NA,NA,CASSIEGLGGYEQYF,TGTGCCAGTAGTATAGAAGGACTAGGGGGCTACGAGCAGTACTTC
TRBV30,TRBJ1-5,NA,NA,CAWSTDSNQPQHF,TGTGCCTGGAGTACGGATAGCAATCAGCCCCAGCATTTT
TRBV27,TRBJ2-5,NA,TRBD1,CASSRTGRNQETQYF,TGTGCCAGCAGTAGGACAGGTCGTAACCAAGAGACCCAGTACTTC
TRBV4-1,TRBJ2-4,few,TRBD2,CASSQGGGSGDIQYF,TGCGCCAGCAGCCAAGGGGGCGGGAGTGGCGACATTCAGTACTTC
TRBV9,TRBJ2-3,NA,NA,CASSVGGIRDTQYF,TGTGCCAGCAGCGTAGGTGGGATTCGAGATACGCAGTATTTT
TRBV12-5,TRBJ2-1,few,NA,CASGLWGNEQFF,TGTGCTAGTGGTTTATGGGGGAATGAGCAGTTCTTC
TRBV6-1,TRBJ2-5,NA,TRBD2,CASSTSGLAGLQETQYF,TGTGCCAGCAGTACCTCAGGACTAGCGGGACTCCAAGAGACCCAGTACTTC
TRBV20-1,TRBJ2-1,many,TRBD2,CSDRLAGYDNEQFF,TGCAGTGACCGACTAGCGGGATACGACAATGAGCAGTTCTTC
TRBV29-1,TRBJ2-5,NA,NA,CSVGDIQETQYF,TGCAGCGTTGGGGATATACAAGAGACCCAGTACTTC
TRBV3-1,TRBJ2-1,many,NA,CASTRYNEQFF,TGTGCCAGCACCAGATACAATGAGCAGTTCTTC
TRBV12-3/TRBV12-4,TRBJ1-5,few,TRBD1,CASSPSDRGVDQPQHF,TGTGCCAGCAGTCCATCCGACAGGGGTGTTGATCAGCCCCAGCATTTT
TRBV28,TRBJ2-1,NA,TRBD2,CASTTREGSYNEQFF,TGTGCCAGCACCACCCGGGAGGGCTCCTACAATGAGCAGTTCTTC